What follows is one TCR beta chain and its context. These data originate in a study of blood T cell repertoires in COVID-19. TCRdb keeps only in-frame clones here, not all; method: immunoSEQ multiplex PCR. The table has 100,000 to 150,000 clones, approximately 84% seen once. This sequence originates from an older woman with acute or convalescent COVID-19. The sequencing sample was made of peripheral blood.

The chain's CDR3 is CASSEPGQSRNTIYF. The CDR3 DNA reads TGTGCCAGTAGTGAACCGGGACAGTCAAGAAACACCATATATTTT. The rearrangement joins TRBV19 to TRBJ1-3, with 7 bases that match TRBD1. In germline, CDR1 is LNHDA, CDR2 SQIVND (reference sequence). The CDR3 extends over 15 amino acids. With V trimmed by 5 bases and J by 5 bases, 9 bases remained unmatched. The full variable domain, with the rest looked up from reference TRBV19 and TRBJ1-3, is DGGITQSPKYLFRKEGQNVTLSCEQNLNHDAMYWYRQDPGQGLRLIYYSQIVNDFQKGDIAEGYSVSREKKESFPLTVTSAQKNPTAFYLCASSEPGQSRNTIYFGEGSWLTVV.